One and the same sample provided the 8 T cell receptor beta chains below, sequenced in a study of CD8 T cells in Susac syndrome. RNA totalling about 0.5 to 1 ug underwent reverse transcription with random hexamers. Via MiXCR, TCRdb re-called the immunoSEQ multiplex PCR reads, giving one row per CDR3 protein. Of roughly 190,000 distinct CDR3 sequences in the sample, roughly 94% were seen once. Sequenced sample: CD8+ T cells from PBMCs. The source of these receptors is a human donor with Susac syndrome.

The rearrangement uses TRBV27 and TRBJ1-2, with 8 bases fitting TRBD1. The germline CDR1 and CDR2 sequences are MNHEY and SMNVEV (reference sequence). The CDR3 runs 17 residues. Trimming took 7 bases from V and 6 from J; bases not matched to a gene: 19. CDR3 protein: CASTLSATGGSWHGYTF. CDR3 DNA sequence: TGTGCCAGCACTCTATCGGCAACAGGGGGTAGTTGGCATGGCTACACCTTC.

The J gene is TRBJ2-5, the V gene TRBV20-1; 14 bases agree with TRBD2. After removal of 6 bases from V and 2 bases from J, the junction contained 5 bases not matched to a gene. CDR3 size: 15 residues. From germline, CDR1 is DFQATT and CDR2 SNEGSKA (reference sequence). The CDR3 is CSATRTSGGQETQYF. In DNA, the CDR3 is TGCAGTGCCACCCGGACTAGCGGGGGGCAAGAGACCCAGTACTTC.

The rearrangement links TRBV12-3 or TRBV12-4 to TRBJ2-3; D not resolved. V lost 2 bases to trimming and J lost 2 bases, with 8 bases between them. This CDR3 has 14 residues. CDR3 bases: TGTGCCAGCAGTTTACGGCAGTACACAGATACGCAGTATTTT. Encoded protein: CASSLRQYTDTQYF.

The V call is TRBV4-1, the J call TRBJ2-1, with 10 bases identical to TRBD1. In germline, CDR1 is MGHRA, CDR2 YSYEKL. The V gene end was trimmed by 2 bases and the J gene end by 2 bases; junction bases not matched to a gene: 12. The CDR3 has 19 amino acids. The chain's CDR3 is CASSQRNTAGQGAYNEQFF. The CDR3, as DNA: TGCGCCAGCAGCCAACGAAATACCGCCGGACAGGGGGCCTACAATGAGCAGTTCTTC.

This chain joins TRBV20-1 and TRBJ2-7, with D unclear. Germline-derived CDR1 and CDR2 are DFQATT and SNEGSKA (reference sequence). V was clipped by 6 bases and J by 0 bases, with 15 bases between them. The CDR3 is 14 amino acids. CDR3 loop: CSATSGPDSYEQYF. The CDR3 coding sequence is TGCAGTGCAACAAGTGGACCCGACTCCTACGAGCAGTACTTC.

Only a few counts were recorded for this clonotype. V gene TRBV27 combines with J gene TRBJ1-5, with D unresolved. Germline-derived CDR1 and CDR2 are MNHEY and SMNVEV (reference sequence). Trimming left V 3 bases short and J 0 bases short, with 3 bases between. This CDR3 spans 13 amino acids. The CDR3 DNA reads as TGTGCCAGCAGTTTGAGTAGCAATCAGCCCCAGCATTTT. Amino acid sequence: CASSLSSNQPQHF.

This clonotype was seen just once. Written as DNA, the CDR3 is TGTGCCACCAGCAGAGACAGACTCGGATCCTACGAGCAGTACTTC. This gives the protein CATSRDRLGSYEQYF. The rearrangement uses TRBV15 and TRBJ2-7, with D hard to call. CDR1 LNHNV and CDR2 YYDKDF come from the germline V gene (reference sequence). V was pared by 0 bases and J by 1 base, with 10 bases between. CDR3 length: 15 amino acids.

The chain employs TRBV4-1 and TRBJ1-5, with TRBD1 identical over 9 bases. The CDR3 runs to 15 residues. Per the germline V gene, CDR1 is MGHRA and CDR2 is YSYEKL. Trimming at V came to 4 bases and at J to 3 bases, leaving 4 bases not matched to a gene. The CDR3, as DNA: TGCGCCAGCAGCCTCCGGGACAGGGACAATCAGCCCCAGCATTTT. Translated, it gives CASSLRDRDNQPQHF.